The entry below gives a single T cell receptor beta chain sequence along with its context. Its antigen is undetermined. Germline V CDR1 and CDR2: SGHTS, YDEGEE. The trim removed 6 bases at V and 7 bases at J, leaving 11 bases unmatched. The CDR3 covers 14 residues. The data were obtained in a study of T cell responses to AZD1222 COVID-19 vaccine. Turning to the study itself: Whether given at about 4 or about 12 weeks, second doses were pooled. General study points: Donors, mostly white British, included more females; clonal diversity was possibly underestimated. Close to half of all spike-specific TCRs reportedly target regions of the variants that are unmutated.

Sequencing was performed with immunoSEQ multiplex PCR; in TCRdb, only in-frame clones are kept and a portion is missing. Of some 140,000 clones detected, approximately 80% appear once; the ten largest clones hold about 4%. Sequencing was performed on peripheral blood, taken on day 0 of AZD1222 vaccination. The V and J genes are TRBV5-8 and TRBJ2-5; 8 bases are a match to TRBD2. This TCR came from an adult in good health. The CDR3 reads CASTSPGGAGTQYF. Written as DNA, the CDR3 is TGTGCCAGCACCTCCCCCGGGGGGGCCGGGACCCAGTACTTC.